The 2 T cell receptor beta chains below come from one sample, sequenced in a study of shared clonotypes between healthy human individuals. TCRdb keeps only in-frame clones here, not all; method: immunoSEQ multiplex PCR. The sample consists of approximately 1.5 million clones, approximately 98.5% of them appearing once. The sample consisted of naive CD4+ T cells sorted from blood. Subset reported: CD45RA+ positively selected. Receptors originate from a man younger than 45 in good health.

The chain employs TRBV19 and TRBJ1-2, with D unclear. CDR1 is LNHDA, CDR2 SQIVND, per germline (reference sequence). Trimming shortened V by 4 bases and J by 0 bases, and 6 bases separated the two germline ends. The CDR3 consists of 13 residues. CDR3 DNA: TGTGCCAGTAGTAGGCAGACTAACTATGGCTACACCTTC. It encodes CASSRQTNYGYTF.

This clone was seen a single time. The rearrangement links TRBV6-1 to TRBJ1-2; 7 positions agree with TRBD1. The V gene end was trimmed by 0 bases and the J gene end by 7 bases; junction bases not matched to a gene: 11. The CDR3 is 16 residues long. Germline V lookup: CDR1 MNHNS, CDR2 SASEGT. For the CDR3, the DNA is TGTGCCAGCAGTGAAGCGCTTCGGGCAGGGGGAAGTGGCTACACCTTC. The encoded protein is CASSEALRAGGSGYTF.